Sequencing of this TCR beta chain was carried out in a study of blood T cell repertoires in COVID-19. Turning to the study itself: The United States, Italy and Spain were the sources of the acute and convalescent COVID-19 samples.

The assay was immunoSEQ multiplex PCR, and TCRdb's table has in-frame clones only and misses some. Of 200,000 or so clones in the sample, about 89% were seen once. V was trimmed by 4 bases and J by 6 bases, leaving 24 bases between them. Germline CDR1 and CDR2: SEHNR and FQNEAQ (reference sequence). The CDR3 has 17 amino acids. The TCR comes from a woman in her late teens or twenties who had recovered from COVID-19. The sample comprised PBMCs or T cells enriched from blood (not recorded which). V gene TRBV7-9 combines with J gene TRBJ1-2; D might be TRBD1 (5 bases). DNA for the CDR3: TGTGCCAGCAGCTCCCCTCCCTTTGAGGAGGGGTGGCATGGCTACACCTTC. Translation: CASSSPPFEEGWHGYTF.